What follows is one T cell receptor (beta chain) and its context. Its specificity is not known. Researchers amplified the TCR beta CDR3 regions from RNA transcripts. An initial round of RT-PCR targeting the TCR CDR3 relied on the HTBI primer set. TCRdb itself ran the multiplex PCR reads through MiXCR, one entry per CDR3 protein. The sample lists under 450,000 distinct CDR3 sequences, 15% to 19% occurring once. This sample was included in a study of T cells in Graves' hyperthyroidism and ophthalmopathy. Regarding the study as a whole: For ophthalmopathy, model prediction preceded onset by a median about 6.2 months.

Germline assignment: CDR1 SQVTM and CDR2 ANQGSEA. Trimming took 6 bases from V and 4 from J, leaving 13 bases between them. This CDR3 has 13 residues. V gene TRBV29-1 combines with J gene TRBJ1-3; D possibly corresponds to TRBD1 (6 bases). The sequence derives from a woman younger than 30 with Graves' hyperthyroidism. Sequencing was performed on blood. CDR3 in amino acids: CSVKGGRGNTIYF. The CDR3 DNA follows: TGCAGCGTCAAGGGGGGACGGGGAAACACCATATATTTT.